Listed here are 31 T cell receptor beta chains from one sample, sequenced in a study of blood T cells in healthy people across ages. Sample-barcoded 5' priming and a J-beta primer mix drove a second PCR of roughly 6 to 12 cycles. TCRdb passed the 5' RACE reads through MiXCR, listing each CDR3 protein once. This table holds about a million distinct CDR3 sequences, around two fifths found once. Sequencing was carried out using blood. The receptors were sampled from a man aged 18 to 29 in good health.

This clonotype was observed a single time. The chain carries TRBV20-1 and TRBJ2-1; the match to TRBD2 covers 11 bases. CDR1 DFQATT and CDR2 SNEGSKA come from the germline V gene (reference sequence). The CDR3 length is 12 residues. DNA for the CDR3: TGCACCGGGACTAGCGGAATCAATGAGCAGTTCTTC. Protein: CTGTSGINEQFF.

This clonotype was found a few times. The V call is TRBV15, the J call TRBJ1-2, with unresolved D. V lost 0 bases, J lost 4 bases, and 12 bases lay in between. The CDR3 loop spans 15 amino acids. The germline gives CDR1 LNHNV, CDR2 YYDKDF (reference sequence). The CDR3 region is CATSREILDFYGYTF. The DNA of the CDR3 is TGTGCCACCAGCAGAGAGATTTTGGACTTCTATGGCTACACCTTC.

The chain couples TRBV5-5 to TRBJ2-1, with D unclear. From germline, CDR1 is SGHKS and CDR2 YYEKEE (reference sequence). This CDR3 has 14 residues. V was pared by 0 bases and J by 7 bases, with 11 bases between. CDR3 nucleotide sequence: TGTGCCAGCAGCTTGGGATGGACGGAGAATGAGCAGTTCTTC. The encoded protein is CASSLGWTENEQFF.

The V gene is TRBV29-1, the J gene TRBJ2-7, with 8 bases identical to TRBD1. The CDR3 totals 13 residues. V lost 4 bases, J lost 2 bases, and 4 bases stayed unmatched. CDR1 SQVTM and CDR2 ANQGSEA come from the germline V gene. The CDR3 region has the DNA TGCAGCGTTGGGGGACAGGAGACCTACGAGCAGTACTTC. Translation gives CSVGGQETYEQYF.

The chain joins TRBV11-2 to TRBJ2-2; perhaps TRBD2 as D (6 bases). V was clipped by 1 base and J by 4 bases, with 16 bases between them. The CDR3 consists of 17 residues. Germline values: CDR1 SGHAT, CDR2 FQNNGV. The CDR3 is CASSLGRRRGGTGELFF. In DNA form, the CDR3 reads TGTGCCAGCAGCTTAGGCCGCCGGCGGGGAGGCACCGGGGAGCTGTTTTTT. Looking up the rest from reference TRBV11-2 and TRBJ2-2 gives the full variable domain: EAGVAQSPRYKIIEKRQSVAFWCNPISGHATLYWYQQILGQGPKLLIQFQNNGVVDDSQLPKDRFSAERLKGVDSTLKIQPAKLEDSAVYLCASSLGRRRGGTGELFFGEGSRLTVL.

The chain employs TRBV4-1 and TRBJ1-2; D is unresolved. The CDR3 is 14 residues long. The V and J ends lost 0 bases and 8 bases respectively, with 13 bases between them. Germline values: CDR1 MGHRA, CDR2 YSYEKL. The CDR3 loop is CASSQDSQRRGYTF. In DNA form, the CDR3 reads TGCGCCAGCAGCCAAGATAGTCAGAGAAGGGGCTACACCTTC.

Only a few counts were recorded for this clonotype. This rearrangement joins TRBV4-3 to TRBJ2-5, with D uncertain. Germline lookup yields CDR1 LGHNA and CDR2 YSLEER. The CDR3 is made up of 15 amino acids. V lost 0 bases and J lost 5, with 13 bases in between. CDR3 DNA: TGCGCCAGCAGCCAAGATCCCAGTGAAGGGGAGACCCAGTACTTC. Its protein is CASSQDPSEGETQYF.

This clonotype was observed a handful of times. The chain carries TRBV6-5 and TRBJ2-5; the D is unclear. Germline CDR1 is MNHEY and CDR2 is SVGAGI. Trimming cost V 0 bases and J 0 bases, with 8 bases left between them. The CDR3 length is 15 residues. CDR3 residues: CASSYSTANQETQYF. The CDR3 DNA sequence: TGTGCCAGCAGTTACTCGACGGCTAACCAAGAGACCCAGTACTTC.

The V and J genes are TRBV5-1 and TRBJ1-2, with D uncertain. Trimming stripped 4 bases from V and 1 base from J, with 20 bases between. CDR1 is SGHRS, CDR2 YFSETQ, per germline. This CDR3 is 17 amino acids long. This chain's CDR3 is CASSPGLVTQFNYGYTF. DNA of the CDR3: TGCGCCAGCAGCCCCGGATTAGTCACGCAGTTTAACTATGGCTACACCTTC.

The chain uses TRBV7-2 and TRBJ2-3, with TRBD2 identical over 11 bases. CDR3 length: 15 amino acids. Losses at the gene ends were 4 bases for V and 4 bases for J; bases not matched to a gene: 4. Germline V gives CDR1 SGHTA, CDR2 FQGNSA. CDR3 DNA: TGTGCCAGCAGCTCGGGACTAGCGGCCGCAGATACGCAGTATTTT. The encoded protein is CASSSGLAAADTQYF.

CDR3 loop: CASSELTGPEQYF. In DNA form, the CDR3 reads TGTGCCAGCAGTGAACTGACAGGACCGGAGCAGTACTTC. This sequence joins TRBV2 and TRBJ2-7; a possible D gene is TRBD1 (6 bases). The CDR3 covers 13 residues. The V and J ends lost 2 bases and 7 bases respectively, with 12 bases between them. CDR1 SNHLY and CDR2 FYNNEI come from the germline V gene.

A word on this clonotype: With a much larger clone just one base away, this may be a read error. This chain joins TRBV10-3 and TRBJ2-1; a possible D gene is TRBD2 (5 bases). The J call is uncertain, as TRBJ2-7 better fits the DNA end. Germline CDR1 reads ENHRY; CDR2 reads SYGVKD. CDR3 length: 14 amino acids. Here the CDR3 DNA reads TGTGCCATCAGTGAGTCAACGGGATACAATGAGCAGTACTTC. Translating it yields CAISESTGYNEQYF.

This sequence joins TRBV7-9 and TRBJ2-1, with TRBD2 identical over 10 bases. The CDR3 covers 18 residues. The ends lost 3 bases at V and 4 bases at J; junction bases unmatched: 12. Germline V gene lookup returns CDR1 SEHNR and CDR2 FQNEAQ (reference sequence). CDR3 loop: CASSLLLIRTSGYNEQFF. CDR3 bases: TGTGCCAGCAGCTTGCTCCTAATTCGGACTAGCGGATACAATGAGCAGTTCTTC.

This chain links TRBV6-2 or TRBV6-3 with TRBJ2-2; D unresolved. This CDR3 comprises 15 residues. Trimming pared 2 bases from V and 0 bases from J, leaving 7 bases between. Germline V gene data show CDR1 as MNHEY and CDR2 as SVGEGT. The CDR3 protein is CASSYRVSNTGELFF. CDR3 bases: TGTGCCAGCAGTTACAGGGTGTCGAACACCGGGGAGCTGTTTTTT.

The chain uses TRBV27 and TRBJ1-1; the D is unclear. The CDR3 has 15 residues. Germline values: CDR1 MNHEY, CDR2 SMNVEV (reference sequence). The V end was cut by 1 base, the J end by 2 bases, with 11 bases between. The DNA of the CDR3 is TGTGCCAGCAGTTTATTTCTATCCCCTAACACTGAAGCTTTCTTT. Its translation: CASSLFLSPNTEAFF.

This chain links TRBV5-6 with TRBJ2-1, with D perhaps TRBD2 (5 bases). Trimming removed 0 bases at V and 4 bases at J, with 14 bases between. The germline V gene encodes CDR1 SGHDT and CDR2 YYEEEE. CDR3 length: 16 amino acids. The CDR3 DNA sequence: TGTGCCAGCAGCTTGGGGAGAGGGTTTGAGTACAATGAGCAGTTCTTC. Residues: CASSLGRGFEYNEQFF.

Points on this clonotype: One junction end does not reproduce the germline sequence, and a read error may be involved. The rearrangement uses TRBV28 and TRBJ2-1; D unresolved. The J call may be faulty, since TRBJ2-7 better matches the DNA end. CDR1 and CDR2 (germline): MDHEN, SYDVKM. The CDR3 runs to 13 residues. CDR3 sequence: CAGSPEGYNEQYF. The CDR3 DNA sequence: TGTGCCGGCAGCCCAGAAGGGTACAATGAGCAGTACTTC.

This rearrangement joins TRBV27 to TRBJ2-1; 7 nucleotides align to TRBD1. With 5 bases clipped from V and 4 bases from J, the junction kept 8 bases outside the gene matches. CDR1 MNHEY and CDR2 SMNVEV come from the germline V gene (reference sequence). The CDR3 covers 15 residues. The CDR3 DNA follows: TGTGCCAGCAGTCCATCGGGACAGCTATACAATGAGCAGTTCTTC. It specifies CASSPSGQLYNEQFF.

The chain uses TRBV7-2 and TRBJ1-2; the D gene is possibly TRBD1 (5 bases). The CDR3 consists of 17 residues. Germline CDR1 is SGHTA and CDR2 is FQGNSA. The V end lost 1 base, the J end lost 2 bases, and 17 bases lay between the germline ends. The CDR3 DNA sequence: TGTGCCAGCAGCTTAGGGCTCGCCCCCAGGGCGAACTATGGCTACACCTTC. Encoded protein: CASSLGLAPRANYGYTF.

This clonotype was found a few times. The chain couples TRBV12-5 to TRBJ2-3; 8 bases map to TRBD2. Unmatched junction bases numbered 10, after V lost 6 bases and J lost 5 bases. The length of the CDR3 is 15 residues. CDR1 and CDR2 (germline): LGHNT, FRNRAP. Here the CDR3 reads CASGRGGRLGDTQYF. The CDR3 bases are TGTGCTAGTGGCCGCGGGGGGCGATTGGGAGATACGCAGTATTTT.

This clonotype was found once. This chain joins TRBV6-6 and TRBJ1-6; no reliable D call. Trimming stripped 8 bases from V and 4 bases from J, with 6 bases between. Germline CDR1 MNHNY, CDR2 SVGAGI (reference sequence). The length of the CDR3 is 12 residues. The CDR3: CASGLYNSPLHF. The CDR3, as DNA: TGTGCCAGCGGGCTTTATAATTCACCCCTCCACTTT.

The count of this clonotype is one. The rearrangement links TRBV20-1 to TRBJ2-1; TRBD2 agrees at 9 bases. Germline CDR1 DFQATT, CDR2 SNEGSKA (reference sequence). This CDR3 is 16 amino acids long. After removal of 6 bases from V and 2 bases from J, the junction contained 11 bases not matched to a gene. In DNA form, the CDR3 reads TGCAGTGCGGACGATTTAATAGCGGGGGCCTACAATGAGCAGTTCTTC. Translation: CSADDLIAGAYNEQFF.

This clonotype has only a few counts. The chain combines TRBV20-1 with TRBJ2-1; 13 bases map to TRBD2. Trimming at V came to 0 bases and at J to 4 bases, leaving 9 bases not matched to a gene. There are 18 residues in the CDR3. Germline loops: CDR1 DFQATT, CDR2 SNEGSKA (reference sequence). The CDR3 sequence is CSARDLGGLAGRYNEQFF. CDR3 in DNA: TGCAGTGCTAGAGATCTAGGGGGACTAGCGGGGCGTTACAATGAGCAGTTCTTC.

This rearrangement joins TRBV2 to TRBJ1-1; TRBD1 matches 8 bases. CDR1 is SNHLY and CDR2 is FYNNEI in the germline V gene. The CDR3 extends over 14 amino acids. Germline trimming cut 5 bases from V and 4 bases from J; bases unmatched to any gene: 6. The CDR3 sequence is CASSRQGRSTEAFF. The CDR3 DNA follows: TGTGCCAGCAGTAGACAGGGGCGAAGCACTGAAGCTTTCTTT.

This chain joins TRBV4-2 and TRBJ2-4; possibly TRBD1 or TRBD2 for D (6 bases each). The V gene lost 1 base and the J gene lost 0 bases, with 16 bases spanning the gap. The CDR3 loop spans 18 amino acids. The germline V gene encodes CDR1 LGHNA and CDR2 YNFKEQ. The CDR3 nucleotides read TGTGCCAGCAGCCAAGGCGGGGACATGGATATAGCCAAAAACATTCAGTACTTC. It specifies CASSQGGDMDIAKNIQYF.

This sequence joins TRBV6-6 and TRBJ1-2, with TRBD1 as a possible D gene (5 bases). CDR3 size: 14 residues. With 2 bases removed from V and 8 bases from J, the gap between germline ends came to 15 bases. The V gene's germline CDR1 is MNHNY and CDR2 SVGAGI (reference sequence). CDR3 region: CASSYGQGSGGYTF. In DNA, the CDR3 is TGTGCCAGCAGTTACGGTCAGGGTTCGGGCGGCTACACCTTC.

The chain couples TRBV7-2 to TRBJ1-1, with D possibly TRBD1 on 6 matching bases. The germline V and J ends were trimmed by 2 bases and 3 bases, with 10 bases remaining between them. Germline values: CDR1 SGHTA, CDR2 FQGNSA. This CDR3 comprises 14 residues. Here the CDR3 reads CASSLFEGDTEAFF. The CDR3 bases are TGTGCCAGCAGCTTATTTGAGGGGGACACTGAAGCTTTCTTT.

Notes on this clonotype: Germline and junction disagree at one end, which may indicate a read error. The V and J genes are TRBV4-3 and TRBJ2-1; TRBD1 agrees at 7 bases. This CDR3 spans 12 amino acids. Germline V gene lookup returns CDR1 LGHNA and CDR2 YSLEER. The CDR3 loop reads CAGSQETGEQFF. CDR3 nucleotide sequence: TGCGCCGGCAGCCAAGAGACAGGGGAGCAGTTCTTC.

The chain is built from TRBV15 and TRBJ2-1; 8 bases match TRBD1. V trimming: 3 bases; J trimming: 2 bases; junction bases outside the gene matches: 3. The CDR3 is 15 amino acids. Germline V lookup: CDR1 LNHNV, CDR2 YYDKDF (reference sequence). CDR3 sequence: CATSSRTGPYNEQFF. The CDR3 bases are TGTGCCACCAGCAGCCGGACAGGGCCCTACAATGAGCAGTTCTTC.

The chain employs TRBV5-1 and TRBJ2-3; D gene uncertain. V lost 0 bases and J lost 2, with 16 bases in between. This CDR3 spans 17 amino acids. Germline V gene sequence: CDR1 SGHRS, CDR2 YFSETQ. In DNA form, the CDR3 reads TGCGCCAGCAGCTTGGCTTCGATCGGATGGGACACAGATACGCAGTATTTT. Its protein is CASSLASIGWDTDTQYF.

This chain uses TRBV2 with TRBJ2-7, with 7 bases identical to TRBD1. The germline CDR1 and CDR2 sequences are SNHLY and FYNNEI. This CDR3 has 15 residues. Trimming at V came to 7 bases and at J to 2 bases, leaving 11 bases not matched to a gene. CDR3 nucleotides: TGTGCCAGCAATATGCTGGGACAGCCGACCTACGAGCAGTACTTC. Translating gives CASNMLGQPTYEQYF. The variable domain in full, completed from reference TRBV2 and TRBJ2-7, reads EPEVTQTPSHQVTQMGQEVILRCVPISNHLYFYWYRQILGQKVEFLVSFYNNEISEKSEIFDDQFSVERPDGSNFTLKIRSTKLEDSAMYFCASNMLGQPTYEQYFGPGTRLTVT.